This TCR beta chain was retrieved from a study of cytomegalovirus exposure and HLA in healthy donors. Study-wide background: Samples from HLA-typed donors yielded approximately 80 million unique TCRs in an early data release. General study points: From TCR beta sequences, most subjects' HLA-A and HLA-B alleles were reportedly predicted accurately. 87-base-pair reads could not separate some V segments, including TRBV6-2 and TRBV6-3.

This CDR3 is 18 amino acids long. J was trimmed by 3 bases and V by 2 bases; bases with no gene match: 12. Germline values: CDR1 SEHNR, CDR2 FQNEAQ (reference sequence). The primer mix had 60 Vbeta and 13 Jbeta primers. Here immunoSEQ multiplex PCR was the method, and the copy in TCRdb shows in-frame clones only, minus some. The data show about 130,000 clones, about 74% seen once. Remarks on this clone: Its antigen is currently unknown.

The rearrangement joins TRBV7-9 to TRBJ1-5; 8 nucleotides align to TRBD1. This TCR was recovered from a woman in her fifties or sixties in good health and CMV-seropositive. The specimen sequenced was PBMCs. Here the CDR3 DNA reads TGTGCCAGCAGCTTATGGGGGGGGAGCAGGGGGCTCAATCAGCCCCAGCATTTT. Its protein product is CASSLWGGSRGLNQPQHF.